One and the same sample provided the 29 T cell receptor beta chains below, sequenced in a study of CD8 T cells in ankylosing spondylitis. Study findings and constraints: Blood from ankylosing spondylitis patients appeared to carry a characteristic roughly 8-variant TCR beta motif.

TCRdb reprocessed the 5' RACE reads via MiXCR and lists one record per CDR3 protein. Counted here are 700,000 to 1,000,000 distinct CDR3 sequences, around 11% occurring once; the ten biggest clones make up about 0.5%. These receptors' antigens are unknown. Sample: blood, either unsorted or a sorted T cell fraction (not recorded which). All receptors derive from a male donor with ankylosing spondylitis.

This clonotype turned up a few times. The chain couples TRBV5-1 to TRBJ2-7, with 10 nucleotides matching TRBD1. CDR3 length equals 16 residues. J gave up 4 bases and V 0 bases, and 7 bases lay outside the gene matches. Germline CDR1 is SGHRS and CDR2 is YFSETQ. The DNA for the CDR3 is TGCGCCAGCAGCTTGGCCTCCGGGACAGGGGTGTACGAGCAGTACTTC. Its translation is CASSLASGTGVYEQYF. Drawing the rest from reference TRBV5-1 and TRBJ2-7, the complete variable domain is KAGVTQTPRYLIKTRGQQVTLSCSPISGHRSVSWYQQTPGQGLQFLFEYFSETQRNKGNFPGRFSGRQFSNSRSEMNVSTLELGDSALYLCASSLASGTGVYEQYFGPGTRLTVT.

This chain connects TRBV20-1 to TRBJ1-5, with D unclear. Germline CDR1 is DFQATT and CDR2 is SNEGSKA (reference sequence). Trimming took 1 base from V and 10 from J, leaving 20 bases between them. The CDR3 length is 15 residues. The CDR3 is CSARAPAVVLEPQHF. The CDR3 bases are TGCAGTGCTAGAGCCCCTGCGGTTGTCCTCGAACCCCAGCATTTT.

Many counts were recorded for this clonotype. The V gene is TRBV20-1, the J gene TRBJ1-1, with D uncertain. CDR3 length: 11 amino acids. In germline, CDR1 is DFQATT, CDR2 SNEGSKA (reference sequence). V shed 6 bases and J shed 1 base, with 6 bases lying between them. CDR3 loop: CSAPANTEAFF. The CDR3 coding sequence is TGCAGTGCCCCAGCGAACACTGAAGCTTTCTTT.

Only a few counts were recorded for this clonotype. The chain has TRBV28 and TRBJ2-6; possibly TRBD2 for D (5 bases). Between the trimmed V and J ends, which lost 6 bases and 2 bases, there was a span of 11 bases. This CDR3 region has 15 residues. CDR1 and CDR2 (germline): MDHEN, SYDVKM. In nucleotides, the CDR3 is TGTGCCAGCAGAATGTCCGGGACTGGGGCCAACGTCCTGACTTTC. It encodes CASRMSGTGANVLTF. Complete variable domain (other parts from reference TRBV28 and TRBJ2-6): DVKVTQSSRYLVKRTGEKVFLECVQDMDHENMFWYRQDPGLGLRLIYFSYDVKMKEKGDIPEGYSVSREKKERFSLILESASTNQTSMYLCASRMSGTGANVLTFGAGSRLTVL.

This clonotype has a handful of counts. No DNA is shown, since the ends of the CDR3 on it are uncertain; the CDR3 is the one TCRdb lists. The V gene is TRBV12-3 or TRBV12-4, the J gene TRBJ2-3; TRBD1 is the table's D call and was not checked against the DNA. Both ends counted, the CDR3 spans 14 residues. The CDR3: CASSFGQGAQKGNF.

This clonotype has more than one count but fewer than ten. The V call is TRBV11-2, the J call TRBJ2-7, with D uncertain. Germline CDR1 SGHAT, CDR2 FQNNGV. This CDR3 contains 13 residues. V dropped 2 bases and J dropped 2 bases, with 7 bases sitting between them. The CDR3 sequence: CASSLKSAYEQYF. For the CDR3, the DNA is TGTGCCAGCAGCTTAAAATCGGCCTACGAGCAGTACTTC.

This clonotype has only a few counts. The chain links TRBV29-1 to TRBJ2-1; either TRBD1 or TRBD2 may supply D (6 bases each). The V gene's germline CDR1 is SQVTM and CDR2 ANQGSEA. V shed 7 bases and J shed 1 base, with 14 bases lying between them. CDR3 length: 14 amino acids. Here the CDR3 reads CSAGRGVSYNEQFF. The CDR3 nucleotides read TGCAGCGCCGGTAGGGGGGTATCCTACAATGAGCAGTTCTTC.

The chain combines TRBV7-2 with TRBJ2-3, with unresolved D. The CDR3 has 14 amino acids. Trimming pared 3 bases from V and 1 base from J, leaving 8 bases between. CDR1 SGHTA and CDR2 FQGNSA come from the germline V gene. CDR3 sequence: CASSLMEGTDTQYF. The CDR3 bases are TGTGCCAGCAGCTTGATGGAAGGCACAGATACGCAGTATTTT.

This clonotype was detected a few times. The chain joins TRBV27 to TRBJ2-3, with 7 bases that match TRBD2. Trimming took 7 bases from V and 3 from J; bases not matched to a gene: 7. The germline CDR1 and CDR2 sequences are MNHEY and SMNVEV (reference sequence). CDR3 length equals 14 residues. The CDR3 loop reads CASKRGGRTDTQYF. The CDR3 coding sequence is TGTGCCAGCAAACGGGGAGGGCGTACAGATACGCAGTATTTT.

This clonotype has just a few counts. The gene calls are TRBV7-2 and TRBJ2-3, with 9 nucleotides matching TRBD2. There are 17 residues in the CDR3. The V segment lost 1 base and the J segment 2 bases; nucleotides outside the gene matches: 7. Germline V gene sequence: CDR1 SGHTA, CDR2 FQGNSA. The CDR3 bases are TGTGCCAGCAGCTTAGTGGCGGGAGGGCCCAACACAGATACGCAGTATTTT. It yields the protein CASSLVAGGPNTDTQYF.

The chain has TRBV20-1 and TRBJ2-5; D is possibly TRBD1 (6 bases). The CDR3 has 13 amino acids. The V gene's germline CDR1 is DFQATT and CDR2 SNEGSKA (reference sequence). Trimming removed 3 bases from V and 2 bases from J, with 10 bases in between. The CDR3 protein is CSARRTDQETQYF. CDR3 DNA sequence: TGCAGTGCTAGGAGGACAGATCAAGAGACCCAGTACTTC.

This clonotype was seen many times. The J gene is TRBJ1-2, the V gene TRBV7-2, with 8 bases aligning to TRBD1. This CDR3 has 12 residues. The V gene end was trimmed by 4 bases and the J gene end by 8 bases; junction bases not matched to a gene: 3. Germline-derived CDR1 and CDR2 are SGHTA and FQGNSA. CDR3 residues: CASSYDRGGYTF. CDR3 sequence (DNA): TGTGCCAGCAGCTATGACAGGGGAGGCTACACCTTC.

This clonotype was seen many times. V is TRBV29-1 and J is TRBJ2-7, with D perhaps TRBD2 (5 bases). Trimming shortened V by 4 bases and J by 3 bases, and 16 bases separated the two germline ends. CDR1 and CDR2 (germline): SQVTM, ANQGSEA. The CDR3 is 14 residues long. The CDR3 coding sequence is TGCAGCGTTGGCCTAAAAGCGGATCACTACGAGCAGTACTTC. Its translation: CSVGLKADHYEQYF.

This chain joins TRBV18 and TRBJ1-5; 10 nucleotides agree with TRBD1. Per the germline V gene, CDR1 is KGHSH and CDR2 is LQKENI. V dropped 3 bases and J dropped 0; count of bases not matched to a gene: 5. The CDR3 has 17 amino acids. CDR3 DNA sequence: TGTGCCAGCTCACCCAGACAGGGGGCGAATAGCAATCAGCCCCAGCATTTT. Translation: CASSPRQGANSNQPQHF.

The V and J genes are TRBV5-1 and TRBJ1-1; TRBD1 is a possible D gene (5 bases). Per the germline V gene, CDR1 is SGHRS and CDR2 is YFSETQ. The V and J ends lost 9 bases and 3 bases respectively, with 21 bases between them. The CDR3 contains 15 residues. As DNA, the CDR3 is TGCGCCACCAGGACGGGGGGGACTTGGGACACTGAAGCTTTCTTT. It yields the protein CATRTGGTWDTEAFF.

The CDR3 sequence is CASSFQSGGCNEKLFF. The CDR3 nucleotides are TGTGCCAGCAGCTTCCAGTCCGGGGGGTGTAATGAAAAACTGTTTTTT. This chain links TRBV21-1 with TRBJ1-4. TRBV21-1 is a listed pseudogene. This CDR3 has 16 residues.

This clonotype was seen ten or more times. V gene TRBV29-1 combines with J gene TRBJ2-3; possibly TRBD1 for D (5 bases). V was shortened by 0 bases and J by 4 bases, with 8 bases between the two germline ends. The germline CDR1 and CDR2 sequences are SQVTM and ANQGSEA. CDR3 length: 13 residues. CDR3 sequence: CSVEDRTPDTQYF. For the CDR3, the DNA is TGCAGCGTTGAAGATAGGACACCAGATACGCAGTATTTT.

This clonotype was picked up a small number of times. One junction end does not reproduce the germline sequence, and a read error may be involved. The genes are TRBV3-1 and TRBJ2-7, with TRBD2 matching 7 bases. The CDR3 is 13 residues long. The germline CDR1 and CDR2 sequences are LGHDT and YNNKEL (reference sequence). CDR3 loop: CASTNGGSSEQYF. The DNA for the CDR3 is TGTGCCAGCACCAACGGGGGGTCCTCCGAGCAGTACTTC.

A few counts support this clonotype. The V gene is TRBV7-3, the J gene TRBJ1-1; 8 nucleotides agree with TRBD1. The CDR3 covers 13 residues. CDR1 and CDR2 (germline): SGHTA, FQGTGA. Trimming removed 5 bases from V and 4 bases from J; junction bases left unmatched: 3. The CDR3 region is CASSGGQGTEAFF. The DNA for the CDR3 is TGTGCCAGCAGCGGTGGACAGGGCACTGAAGCTTTCTTT.

Concerning this clonotype itself: At one boundary the junction diverges from the germline segment, which might be a read error. The V gene is TRBV11-2, the J gene TRBJ2-3; 9 bases agree with TRBD2. The CDR3 has 15 residues. Germline loops: CDR1 SGHAT, CDR2 FQNNGV. The CDR3: CASRLAGESTDTQYF. The CDR3 DNA reads TGTGCCAGCAGATTAGCGGGGGAGTCAACAGATACGCAGTATTTT.

In this sample, this clonotype turned up a few times. The rearrangement links TRBV10-2 to TRBJ2-7; possible D gene TRBD1, 6 bases. V was pared by 2 bases and J by 5 bases, with 10 bases between. This CDR3 contains 13 residues. The V gene's germline CDR1 is WSHSY and CDR2 SAAADI. The CDR3 DNA follows: TGCGCCAGCAGTGAGGGACAGCTTCACGAGCAGTACTTC. Translation: CASSEGQLHEQYF.

This clonotype was seen a handful of times. CDR3: CASSSRTGTSEQYF. The CDR3 coding sequence is TGTGCCAGCAGCTCTAGGACAGGGACGAGCGAGCAGTACTTC. The rearrangement links TRBV7-2 to TRBJ2-7; 8 bases line up with TRBD1. With V trimmed by 4 bases and J by 6 bases, 8 bases remained unmatched. Germline CDR1 and CDR2: SGHTA and FQGNSA. The CDR3 totals 14 residues.

The chain has TRBV6-5 and TRBJ2-1; 11 bases agree with TRBD2. Germline lookup yields CDR1 MNHEY and CDR2 SVGAGI. CDR3 size: 13 residues. J was trimmed by 7 bases and V by 5 bases; bases with no gene match: 1. CDR3 in amino acids: CASSTSGRNEQFF. The CDR3, as DNA: TGTGCCAGCAGTACTAGCGGGAGAAATGAGCAGTTCTTC.

CDR3 sequence (DNA): TGTGCCAGCAGCTTCGGTCTGGCTGCAAAACTGTTTTTT. Translating gives CASSFGLAAKLFF. The chain carries TRBV7-6 and TRBJ1-4, with no clear D. CDR1 is SGHVS and CDR2 is FNYEAQ in the germline V gene. The CDR3 covers 13 residues. The V end lost 3 bases, the J end lost 10 bases, and 12 bases lay between the germline ends.

This clonotype came up many times. The chain uses TRBV2 and TRBJ2-7; TRBD1 aligns across 8 bases. V trimming: 6 bases; J trimming: 4 bases; junction bases outside the gene matches: 8. Germline values: CDR1 SNHLY, CDR2 FYNNEI. The CDR3 covers 14 residues. In DNA, the CDR3 is TGTGCCAGCAGCGGACAGGGAATTTTATACGAGCAGTACTTC. Amino acid sequence: CASSGQGILYEQYF. Complete variable domain (other parts from reference TRBV2 and TRBJ2-7): EPEVTQTPSHQVTQMGQEVILRCVPISNHLYFYWYRQILGQKVEFLVSFYNNEISEKSEIFDDQFSVERPDGSNFTLKIRSTKLEDSAMYFCASSGQGILYEQYFGPGTRLTVT.

The CDR3 spells CASSLGGTGDMKQYF. The CDR3 region has the DNA TGCGCCAGCAGCTTGGGTGGGACAGGGGATATGAAGCAGTACTTC. The V call is TRBV5-1, the J call TRBJ2-7; 10 bases fit TRBD1. There are 15 residues in the CDR3. Per the germline V gene, CDR1 is SGHRS and CDR2 is YFSETQ. Trimming at V came to 0 bases and at J to 8 bases, leaving 8 bases not matched to a gene.

This clonotype has only a few counts. The chain carries TRBV12-3 or TRBV12-4 and TRBJ1-1; D is ambiguous. V dropped 6 bases and J dropped 1 base, with 9 bases sitting between them. CDR3 length: 13 amino acids. CDR3: CASRIGENTEAFF. The CDR3 region has the DNA TGTGCCAGCAGGATCGGGGAGAACACTGAAGCTTTCTTT.

V is TRBV5-5 and J is TRBJ2-1; D not certain. The germline V gene has CDR1 SGHKS and CDR2 YYEKEE (reference sequence). This CDR3 contains 15 residues. V lost 5 bases to trimming and J lost 0 bases, with 12 bases between them. The CDR3 is CASRATPSSYNEQFF. CDR3 sequence (DNA): TGTGCCAGCAGGGCGACTCCAAGCTCCTACAATGAGCAGTTCTTC.

The chain employs TRBV20-1 and TRBJ2-5; D remains unclear. The CDR3 runs to 11 residues. Germline lookup yields CDR1 DFQATT and CDR2 SNEGSKA (reference sequence). V was trimmed by 5 bases and J by 6 bases, leaving 10 bases between them. The CDR3 loop reads CSAPMGQTQYF. For the CDR3, the DNA is TGCAGTGCTCCCATGGGCCAGACCCAGTACTTC.